This T cell receptor (beta chain) stems from a study of shared clonotypes between healthy human individuals. A word on this clone: What it recognizes is unknown.

CD8 cells regarded as naive lacked CD45RO, were positively chosen for CCR7, and omitted terminally differentiated effector memory CD45RA+ cells. Study donors comprised healthy, HIV-negative adults devoid of recent acute infection or vaccination. Nashville, Tennessee was home to all donors, each a Caucasian adult. The assay ran at deep level. Sequencing was performed with immunoSEQ multiplex PCR; in TCRdb, only in-frame clones are kept and a portion is missing. The sample lists roughly 2.1 million clones, 93% occurring once. CDR3 size: 14 residues. CDR1 is MDHEN, CDR2 SYDVKM, per germline. V was clipped by 5 bases and J by 4 bases, with 12 bases between them. Points from the study as a whole: The rarefaction results pointed to incomplete sorted-subset sequencing despite large depth.

This TCR derives from a man between 18 and 35 years old in good health. Some clones in this sample may be carry-over from other donors' samples. V usage is TRBV28 and J usage is TRBJ1-5, with unresolved D. The sample was naive CD8+ T cells from PBMCs. As DNA, the CDR3 is TGTGCCAGCAGTCAAGACGGTACTAATCAGCCCCAGCATTTT. It yields the protein CASSQDGTNQPQHF.